These T cell receptor beta chains were read from a single sample in a study of blood T cells in healthy people across ages. TCRdb analysed the 5' RACE reads with MiXCR anew, one entry per CDR3 protein. There are roughly 1,500,000 distinct CDR3 sequences in the sample; roughly 32% occur only once, and 11% lies in the top ten. The sequenced sample was blood. The source is a woman in her thirties in good health. CDR3s include the opening cysteine and the closing phenylalanine or tryptophan. A D gene is named only where the DNA matches it firmly. A clone size is listed for some rows: how often the clone was seen (once, few, many), or a class if it is expanded.

V: TRBV27; D: .; J: TRBJ2-1; size: few; DNA: TGTGCCAGCAGTGCCCGGGTCGAGCGGGCCTACAATGAGCAGTTCTTC; CDR3: CASSARVERAYNEQFF
V: TRBV10-1; D: TRBD2; J: TRBJ2-7; size: .; DNA: TGCGCCAGCAGTGAAGTAAGCGGGAGTAGGACCTACGAGCAGTACTTC; CDR3: CASSEVSGSRTYEQYF
V: TRBV27; D: TRBD1; J: TRBJ2-2; size: .; DNA: TGTGCCAGCAGTTTCGGGACAGGGGCCGCCACCGGGGAGCTGTTTTTT; CDR3: CASSFGTGAATGELFF
V: TRBV7-2; D: .; J: TRBJ2-7; size: .; DNA: TGTGCCAGCAGCTTTATGAGCGCTTCCTACGAGCAGTACTTC; CDR3: CASSFMSASYEQYF
V: TRBV6-1; D: .; J: TRBJ1-1; size: .; DNA: TGTGCCGGCAGTGAAGGTTACCAGGGCGCTGAAGCTTTCTTT; CDR3: CAGSEGYQGAEAFF
V: TRBV5-1; D: .; J: TRBJ2-5; size: few; DNA: TGCGCCAGCAGCCTGGACAAGCAAGAGACCCAGTACTTC; CDR3: CASSLDKQETQYF
V: TRBV5-1; D: .; J: TRBJ1-1; size: few; DNA: TGCGCCAGCAGCTTGGACGGCGGGGGAAGTGACACTGAAGCTTTCTTT; CDR3: CASSLDGGGSDTEAFF
V: TRBV7-2; D: .; J: TRBJ2-7; size: few; DNA: TGTGCCAGCAGCATGGACAGCTTATTTTACGAGCAGTACTTC; CDR3: CASSMDSLFYEQYF
V: TRBV6-6; D: .; J: TRBJ2-3; size: many; DNA: TGTGCCAGCAGTCCCCGCGAAGGAACTAGCACAGATACGCAGTATTTT; CDR3: CASSPREGTSTDTQYF
V: TRBV29-1; D: TRBD2; J: TRBJ2-3; size: many; DNA: TGCAGCGGACTAGCCAGCACAGATACGCAGTATTTT; CDR3: CSGLASTDTQYF
V: TRBV5-6; D: TRBD1; J: TRBJ2-1; size: .; DNA: TGTGCCAGCAGCTTCTACAGGGGGTCCTCCTACAATGAGCAGTTCTTC; CDR3: CASSFYRGSSYNEQFF
V: TRBV12-3/TRBV12-4; D: TRBD2; J: TRBJ2-4; size: few; DNA: TGTGCCAGCAGGGGGGGGTTGAACGGTCAGTACTTC; CDR3: CASRGGLNGQYF
V: TRBV6-1; D: TRBD1; J: TRBJ2-3; size: few; DNA: TGTGCCAGCAGCGATCCTAGGGGACAGGGGGTCACAGATACGCAGTATTTT; CDR3: CASSDPRGQGVTDTQYF
V: TRBV15; D: .; J: TRBJ2-2; size: .; DNA: TGTGCCACCAGCAGAGATCGATACAGGGCGAACACCGGGGAGCTGTTTTTT; CDR3: CATSRDRYRANTGELFF